The clone carrying this T cell receptor (beta chain) has only a few counts. Its antigen is not identified. The V end was cut by 6 bases, the J end by 0 bases, with 12 bases between. Germline CDR1 is LGHDT and CDR2 is YNNKEL (reference sequence). The CDR3 sequence is 15 residues long. Unique molecular identifiers featured in how the TCRbeta library was prepared. TCRdb fed the PCR reads into MiXCR, producing one record per CDR3 protein. The table shows almost 250,000 distinct CDR3 sequences, with roughly a quarter occurring only once. The sample comes from a study of T-cell reconstitution after alpha-beta-depleted transplantation in children. General study results and limits: Some patients owed their high day-60 TCRbeta diversity to surviving recipient T cells and thymic progenitors. Reported findings indicate that, about two months after transplant, alpha-beta T cells came from several hundred expanded clones, which were derived from non-depleted graft cells. When one year had passed after transplant, most T-cell counts and diversity came from newly produced T cells.

The sample in question was PBMCs, obtained before TCRalphabeta/CD19-depleted stem cell transplant. This TCR derives from a girl aged 2 to 9 with Fanconi anemia, due to receive a stem cell transplant. The gene calls are TRBV3-1 and TRBJ1-5; D remains unclear. CDR3 loop: CASRSGLYSNQPQHF. The CDR3 nucleotides read TGTGCCAGCAGGAGTGGACTGTATAGCAATCAGCCCCAGCATTTT.